This record looks at one TCR beta chain sequence and its context. These data belong to a study of blood T cell repertoires in COVID-19. Clones were read by immunoSEQ multiplex PCR, and TCRdb kept only the in-frame ones, dropping some. This sample has 200,000 or so clones, with roughly 80% found just once. CDR1 and CDR2 from the germline V gene are SGHRS and YFSETQ. There are 15 residues in the CDR3. The V gene end was trimmed by 4 bases and the J gene end by 4 bases; junction bases not matched to a gene: 6. V is TRBV5-1 and J is TRBJ2-7; 12 positions match TRBD2. Sequenced sample: PBMCs or T cells enriched from blood (not recorded which). This receptor was obtained from a woman aged 40 to 50 with acute COVID-19. The CDR3 sequence: CASSTTSGRRYEQYF. The CDR3 nucleotides are TGCGCCAGCAGCACGACTAGCGGGAGACGGTACGAGCAGTACTTC.